The clone carrying this T cell receptor beta chain appeared a single time. Its target is unknown. The sample is drawn from a study of OX40 agonist ivuxolimab in advanced cancers. Across the whole study: Patients were given ivuxolimab, an antibody that agonizes OX40 (CD134). Study-level findings and limits: Antigen specificity remained undetermined for the expanded peripheral T cells. The study found among the lowest clonal expansion in partial responders at 0.1-3.0 mg/kg.

The CDR3 loop spans 11 amino acids. CDR1 is MNHEY and CDR2 is SVGAGI in the germline V gene. Trimming pared 1 base from V and 6 bases from J, leaving 2 bases between. Profiled with immunoSEQ multiplex PCR; TCRdb holds only in-frame clones, not every one. The repertoire includes 15,000 to 25,000 clones, around 68% of them detected once, and 9.5% to 15% sits in the top ten. The source is an adult with an advanced solid tumor such as melanoma, head and neck, liver or kidney cancer. The J gene is TRBJ2-3, the V gene TRBV6-5; D unclear. The sample consisted of CD4+ or CD8+ T cells sorted from blood, taken in a trial of the OX40 agonist ivuxolimab. The CDR3 DNA is TGTGCCAGCAGTTACTATGATACGCAGTATTTT. It is translated as CASSYYDTQYF.